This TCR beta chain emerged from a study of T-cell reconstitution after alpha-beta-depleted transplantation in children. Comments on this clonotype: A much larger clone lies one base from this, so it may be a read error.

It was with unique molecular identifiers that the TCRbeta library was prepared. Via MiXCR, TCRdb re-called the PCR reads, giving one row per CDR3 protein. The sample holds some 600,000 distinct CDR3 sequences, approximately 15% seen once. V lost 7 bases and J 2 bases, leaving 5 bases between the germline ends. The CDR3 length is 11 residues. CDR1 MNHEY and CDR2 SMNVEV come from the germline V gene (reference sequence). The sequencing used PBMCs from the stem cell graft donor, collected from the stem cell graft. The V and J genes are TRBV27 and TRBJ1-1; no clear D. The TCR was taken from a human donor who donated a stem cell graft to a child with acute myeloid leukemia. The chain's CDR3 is CASMRNTEAFF. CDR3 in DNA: TGTGCCAGCATGAGAAACACTGAAGCTTTCTTT.